The table lists the clone carrying this TCR beta chain with a few counts. The data were taken from a study of memory CD4+ T cells and cytomegalovirus serostatus. Study at large: Of the healthy Belgian adults, roughly ten were CMV seropositive and about 24 seronegative.

The sort gate was single viable CD3+CD4+CD8-CD45RO+ cells for memory CD4+ T cells. CDR3 size: 16 residues. Trimming stripped 1 base from V and 2 bases from J, with 15 bases between. Germline lookup yields CDR1 SGHDT and CDR2 YYEEEE. In the source study's methods: Out-of-frame sequences were removed, leaving 2 million to 2.5 million distinct TCRbeta sequences. The method was immunoSEQ multiplex PCR; TCRdb's version includes in-frame clones alone and lacks a portion of them. Clone size and V and J calls were adopted from that table, with D and trimming inferred from the DNA. Counted here are 75,000 to 95,000 clones, 75% to 90% occurring once; the ten biggest clones make up roughly 0.79%.

The rearrangement links TRBV5-6 to TRBJ2-5; D tentatively fits TRBD1 or TRBD2 (5 bases each). This clonotype was sampled from an adult in good health and CMV-seronegative. The sample comprised memory CD4+ T cells from blood. The CDR3 DNA sequence: TGTGCCAGCAGCTTGTTTGCGAGGGGCGGTCAAGAGACCCAGTACTTC. It yields the protein CASSLFARGGQETQYF. Complete variable domain (other parts from reference TRBV5-6 and TRBJ2-5): DAGVTQSPTHLIKTRGQQVTLRCSPKSGHDTVSWYQQALGQGPQFIFQYYEEEERQRGNFPDRFSGHQFPNYSSELNVNALLLGDSALYLCASSLFARGGQETQYFGPGTRLLVL.